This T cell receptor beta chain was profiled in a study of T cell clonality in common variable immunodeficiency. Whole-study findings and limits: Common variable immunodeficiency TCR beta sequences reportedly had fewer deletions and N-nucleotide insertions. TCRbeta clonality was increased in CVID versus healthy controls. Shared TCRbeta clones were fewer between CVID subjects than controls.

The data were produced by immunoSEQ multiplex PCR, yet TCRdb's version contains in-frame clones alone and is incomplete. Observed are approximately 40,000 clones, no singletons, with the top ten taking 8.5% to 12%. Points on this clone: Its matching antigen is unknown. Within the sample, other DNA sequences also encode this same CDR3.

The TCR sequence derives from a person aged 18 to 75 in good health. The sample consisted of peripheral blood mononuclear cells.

The part of the CDR3 DNA that was read is TGTGCCAGCTCGCCCAGGGACTACATGAACACTGAA. Protein sequence: CASSPRDYMNTE. Given in full, the CDR3 is CASSPRDYMNTEAFF. V is TRBV18 and J is TRBJ1-1; TRBD1 might be the D (5 bases). Read data end 3 residues before the CDR3 end; the end is taken from the germline J gene. Germline values: CDR1 KGHSH, CDR2 LQKENI. The CDR3 spans 15 residues. V lost 6 bases and J lost 0, with 14 bases in between. The complete variable domain, with remaining parts taken from reference TRBV18 and TRBJ1-1, reads NAGVMQNPRHLVRRRGQEARLRCSPMKGHSHVYWYRQLPEEGLKFMVYLQKENIIDESGMPKERFSAEFPKEGPSILRIQQVVRGDSAAYFCASSPRDYMNTEAFFGQGTRLTVV.